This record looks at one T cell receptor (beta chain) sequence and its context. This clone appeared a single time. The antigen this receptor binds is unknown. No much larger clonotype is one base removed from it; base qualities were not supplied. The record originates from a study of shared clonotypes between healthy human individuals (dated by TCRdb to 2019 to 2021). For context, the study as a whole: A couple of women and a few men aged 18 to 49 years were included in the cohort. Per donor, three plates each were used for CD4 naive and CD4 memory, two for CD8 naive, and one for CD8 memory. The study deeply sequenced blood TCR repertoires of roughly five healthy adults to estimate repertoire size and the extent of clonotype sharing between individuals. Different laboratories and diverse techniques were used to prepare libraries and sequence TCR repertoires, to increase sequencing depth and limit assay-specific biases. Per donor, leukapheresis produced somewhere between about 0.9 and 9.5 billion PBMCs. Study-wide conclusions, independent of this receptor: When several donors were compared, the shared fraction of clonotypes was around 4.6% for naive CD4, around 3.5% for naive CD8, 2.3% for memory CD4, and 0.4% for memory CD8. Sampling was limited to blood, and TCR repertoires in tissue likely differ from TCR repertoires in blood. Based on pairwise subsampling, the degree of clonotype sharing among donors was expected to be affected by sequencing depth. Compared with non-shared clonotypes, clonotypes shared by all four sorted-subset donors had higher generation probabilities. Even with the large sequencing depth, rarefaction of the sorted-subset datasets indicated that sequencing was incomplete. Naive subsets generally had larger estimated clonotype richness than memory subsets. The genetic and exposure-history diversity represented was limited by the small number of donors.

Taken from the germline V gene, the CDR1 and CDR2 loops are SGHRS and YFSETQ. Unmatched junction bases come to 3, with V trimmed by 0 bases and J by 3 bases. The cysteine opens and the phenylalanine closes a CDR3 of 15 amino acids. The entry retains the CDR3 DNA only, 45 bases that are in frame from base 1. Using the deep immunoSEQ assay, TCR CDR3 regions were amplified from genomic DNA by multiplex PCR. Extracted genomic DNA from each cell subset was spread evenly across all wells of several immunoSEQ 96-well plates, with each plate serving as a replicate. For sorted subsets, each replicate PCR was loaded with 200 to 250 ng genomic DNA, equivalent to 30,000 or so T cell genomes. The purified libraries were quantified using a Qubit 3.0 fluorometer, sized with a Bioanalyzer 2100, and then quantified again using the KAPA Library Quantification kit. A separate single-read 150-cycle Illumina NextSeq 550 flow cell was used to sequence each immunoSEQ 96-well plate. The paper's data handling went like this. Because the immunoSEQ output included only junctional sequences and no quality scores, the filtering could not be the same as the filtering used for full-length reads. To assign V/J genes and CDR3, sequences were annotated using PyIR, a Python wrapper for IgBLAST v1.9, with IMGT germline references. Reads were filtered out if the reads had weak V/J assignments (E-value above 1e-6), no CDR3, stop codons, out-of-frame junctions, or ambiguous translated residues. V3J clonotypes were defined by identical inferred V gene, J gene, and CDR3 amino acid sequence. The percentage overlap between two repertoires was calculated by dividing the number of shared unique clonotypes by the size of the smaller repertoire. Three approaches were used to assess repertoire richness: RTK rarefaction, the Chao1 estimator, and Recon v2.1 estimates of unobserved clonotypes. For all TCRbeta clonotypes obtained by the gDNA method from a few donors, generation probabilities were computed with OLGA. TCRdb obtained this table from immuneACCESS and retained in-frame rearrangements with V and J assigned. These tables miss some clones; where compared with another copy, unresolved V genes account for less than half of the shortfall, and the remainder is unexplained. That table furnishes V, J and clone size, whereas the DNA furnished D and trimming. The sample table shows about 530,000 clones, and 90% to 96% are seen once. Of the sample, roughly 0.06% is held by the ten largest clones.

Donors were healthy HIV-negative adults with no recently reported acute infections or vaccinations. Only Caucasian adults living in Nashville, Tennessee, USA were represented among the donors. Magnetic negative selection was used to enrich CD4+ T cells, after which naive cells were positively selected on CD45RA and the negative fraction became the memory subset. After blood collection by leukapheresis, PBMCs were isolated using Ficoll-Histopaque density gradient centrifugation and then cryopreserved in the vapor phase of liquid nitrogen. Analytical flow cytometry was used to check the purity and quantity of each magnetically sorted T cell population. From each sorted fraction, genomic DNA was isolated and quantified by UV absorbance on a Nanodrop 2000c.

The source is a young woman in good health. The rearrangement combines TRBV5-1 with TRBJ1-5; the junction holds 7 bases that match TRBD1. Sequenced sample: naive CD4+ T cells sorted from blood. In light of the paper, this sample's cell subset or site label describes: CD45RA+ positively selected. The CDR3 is CASSLEGQDNQPQHF. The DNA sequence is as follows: TGCGCCAGCAGCTTGGAAGGACAGGACAATCAGCCCCAGCATTTT.